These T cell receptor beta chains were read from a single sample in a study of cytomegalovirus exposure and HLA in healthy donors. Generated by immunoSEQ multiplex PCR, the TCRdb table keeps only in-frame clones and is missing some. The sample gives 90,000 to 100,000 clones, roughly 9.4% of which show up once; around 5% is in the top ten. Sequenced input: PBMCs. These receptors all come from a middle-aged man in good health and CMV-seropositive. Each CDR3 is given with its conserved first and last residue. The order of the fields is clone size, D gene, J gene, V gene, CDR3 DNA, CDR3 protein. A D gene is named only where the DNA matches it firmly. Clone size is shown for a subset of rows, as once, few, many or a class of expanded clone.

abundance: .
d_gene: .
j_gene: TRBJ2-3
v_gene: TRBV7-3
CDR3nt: TGTGCCAGCAGCGCAGATAGCGGCGGCACAGATACGCAGTATTTT
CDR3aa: CASSADSGGTDTQYF

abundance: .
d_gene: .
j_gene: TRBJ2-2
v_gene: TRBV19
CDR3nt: TGTGCCAGTTATGAGGACGGGGAGCTGTTTTTT
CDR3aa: CASYEDGELFF

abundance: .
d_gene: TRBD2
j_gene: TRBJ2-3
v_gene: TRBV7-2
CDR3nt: TGTGCCAGCAGCTACGGACTAGCGGGAGATACGCAGTATTTT
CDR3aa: CASSYGLAGDTQYF

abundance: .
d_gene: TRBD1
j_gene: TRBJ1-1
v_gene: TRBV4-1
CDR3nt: TGCGCCAGCAGCCAAGTACAGGGGACGGCCACTGAAGCTTTCTTT
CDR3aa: CASSQVQGTATEAFF

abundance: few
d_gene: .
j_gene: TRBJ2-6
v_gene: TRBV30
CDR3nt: TGTGCCTGGGCTCAGGGAACTGGGGCCAACGTCCTGACTTTC
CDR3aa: CAWAQGTGANVLTF

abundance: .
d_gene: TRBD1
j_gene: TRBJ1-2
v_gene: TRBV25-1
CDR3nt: TGTGCCAGCAGTGAAAGGGGGCATGGCTACACCTTC
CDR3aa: CASSERGHGYTF

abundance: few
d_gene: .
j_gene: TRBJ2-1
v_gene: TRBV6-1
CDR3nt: TGTGCCAGCAGTGTGGGGGGGCAGAATGAGCAGTTCTTC
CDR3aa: CASSVGGQNEQFF

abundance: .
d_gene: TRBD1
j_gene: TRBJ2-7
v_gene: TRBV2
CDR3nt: TGTGCCAGCAGTGTCGGACAGGGGGCGCGGGGAGAGCAGTACTTC
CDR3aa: CASSVGQGARGEQYF

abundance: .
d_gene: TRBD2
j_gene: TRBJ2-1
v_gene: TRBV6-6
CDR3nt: TGTGCCAGCAGTCAGACTAGCGGGAGGGCCTTGAATGAGCAGTTCTTC
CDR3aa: CASSQTSGRALNEQFF

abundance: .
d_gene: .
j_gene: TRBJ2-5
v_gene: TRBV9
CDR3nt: TGTGCCAGCAGCGTAGGCCCTCAGGGCTCCCAAGAGACCCAGTACTTC
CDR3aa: CASSVGPQGSQETQYF

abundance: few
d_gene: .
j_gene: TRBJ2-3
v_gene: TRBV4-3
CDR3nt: TGCGCCAGCAGCCCACAGCATACTAGCACAGATACGCAGTATTTT
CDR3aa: CASSPQHTSTDTQYF

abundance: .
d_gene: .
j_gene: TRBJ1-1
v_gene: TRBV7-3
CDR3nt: TGTGCCAGCAGCGCACAGGGTTCAGGCACTGAAGCTTTCTTT
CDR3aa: CASSAQGSGTEAFF

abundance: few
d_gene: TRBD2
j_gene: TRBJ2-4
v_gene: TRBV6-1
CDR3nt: TGTGCCAGCAGTGAAGAACTAGCGGGAGCCAAAAACATTCAGTACTTC
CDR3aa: CASSEELAGAKNIQYF

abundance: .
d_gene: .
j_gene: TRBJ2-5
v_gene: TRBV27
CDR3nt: TGTGCCAGCAGTCGACTAGTCCAAGAGACCCAGTACTTC
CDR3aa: CASSRLVQETQYF

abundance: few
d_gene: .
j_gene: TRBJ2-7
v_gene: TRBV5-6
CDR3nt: TGTGCCAGCAGCTCGTTTTCCTACGAGCAGTACTTC
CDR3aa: CASSSFSYEQYF

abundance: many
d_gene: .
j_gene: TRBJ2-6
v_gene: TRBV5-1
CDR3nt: TGCGCCAGCAGCTTGGCCACAGGGCCTGGGGCCAACGTCCTGACTTTC
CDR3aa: CASSLATGPGANVLTF

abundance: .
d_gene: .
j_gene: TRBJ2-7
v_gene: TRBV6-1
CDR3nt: TGTGCCAGCACTTTCGGCGAGCAGTACTTC
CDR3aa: CASTFGEQYF

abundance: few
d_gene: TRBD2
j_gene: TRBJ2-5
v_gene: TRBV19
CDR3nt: TGTGCCAGTAGTATAGCCCCTAGCGGGTATCTAGGTGGGACCCAGTACTTC
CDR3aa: CASSIAPSGYLGGTQYF

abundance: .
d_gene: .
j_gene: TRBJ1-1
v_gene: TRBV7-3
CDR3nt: TGTGCCAGCAGCTCAGGACTTCCGGGACACATGAACACTGAAGCTTTCTTT
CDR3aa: CASSSGLPGHMNTEAFF

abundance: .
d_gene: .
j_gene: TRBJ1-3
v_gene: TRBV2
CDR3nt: TGTGCCAGCCGGACGGACTTCTCTGGAAACACCATATATTTT
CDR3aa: CASRTDFSGNTIYF

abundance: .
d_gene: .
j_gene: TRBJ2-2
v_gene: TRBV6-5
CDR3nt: TGTGCCAGCAGTGCGACGAACACCGGGGAGCTGTTTTTT
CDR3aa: CASSATNTGELFF

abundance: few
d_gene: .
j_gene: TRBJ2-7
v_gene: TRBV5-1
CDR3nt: TGCGCCAGCAGATCTGAGTCCGGGTACGAGCAGTACTTC
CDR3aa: CASRSESGYEQYF

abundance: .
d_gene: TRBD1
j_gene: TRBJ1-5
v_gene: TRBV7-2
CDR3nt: TGTGCCAGCAGCCTCATGACAGGGACCCAAGGGCAGCCCCAGCATTTT
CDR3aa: CASSLMTGTQGQPQHF

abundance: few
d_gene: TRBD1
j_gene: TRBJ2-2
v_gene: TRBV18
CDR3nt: TGTGCCAGCTCACCAATTGCCCAGGGGGTAACGGCCGGGGAGCTGTTTTTT
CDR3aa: CASSPIAQGVTAGELFF

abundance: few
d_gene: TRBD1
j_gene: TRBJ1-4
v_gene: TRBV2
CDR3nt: TGTGCCAGCAGTTTGCAGGGGGCCGGGAGTGAAAAACTGTTTTTT
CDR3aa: CASSLQGAGSEKLFF

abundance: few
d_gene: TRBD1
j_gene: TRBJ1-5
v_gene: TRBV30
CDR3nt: TGTGCCTGGGCGACAGGGGGTGATCAGCCCCAGCATTTT
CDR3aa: CAWATGGDQPQHF

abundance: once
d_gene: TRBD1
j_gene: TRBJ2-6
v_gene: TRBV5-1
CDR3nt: TGCGCCAGCAGGGACAGGGTTGAAACTGGGGCCAACGTCCTGACTTTC
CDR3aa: CASRDRVETGANVLTF

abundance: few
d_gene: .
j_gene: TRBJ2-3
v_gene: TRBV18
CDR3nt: TGTGCCAGCTCGTCGGGAGTTCTAGGCACAGATACGCAGTATTTT
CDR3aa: CASSSGVLGTDTQYF

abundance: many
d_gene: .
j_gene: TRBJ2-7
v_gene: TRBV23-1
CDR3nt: TGCGCCAGCAGTCATCGAGGATTCTACTACGAGCAGTACTTC
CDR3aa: CASSHRGFYYEQYF

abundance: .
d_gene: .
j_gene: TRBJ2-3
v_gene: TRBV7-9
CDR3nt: TGTGCCAGCAGCTCACGACTAGAGGGCACAGATACGCAGTATTTT
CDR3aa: CASSSRLEGTDTQYF

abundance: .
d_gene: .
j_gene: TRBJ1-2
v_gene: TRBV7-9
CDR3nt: TGTGCCAGCGGCGCATCAGGGGCCTATGGCTACACCTTC
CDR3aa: CASGASGAYGYTF

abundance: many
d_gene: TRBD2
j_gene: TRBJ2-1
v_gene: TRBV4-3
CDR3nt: TGCGCCAGCAGCCAAGATGGGGGGGGGATATACAATGAGCAGTTCTTC
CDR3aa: CASSQDGGGIYNEQFF

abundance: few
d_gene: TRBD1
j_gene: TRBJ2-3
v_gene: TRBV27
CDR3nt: TGTGCCAGCACGTCGACAGGGCTCCATACGCAGTATTTT
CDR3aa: CASTSTGLHTQYF

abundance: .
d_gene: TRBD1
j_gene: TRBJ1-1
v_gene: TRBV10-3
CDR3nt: TGTGCCATCAGTGCTAGACAGGGTTCGGAGAACACTGAAGCTTTCTTT
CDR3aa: CAISARQGSENTEAFF